This T cell receptor (beta chain) was observed in a study of shared clonotypes between healthy human individuals. Study-level background: A donor's plate count was three for CD4 naive and three for CD4 memory; CD8 naive had two and CD8 memory one.

HIV-negative, healthy adults without recent acute infections or vaccinations were the donors. Everyone who donated was a Caucasian adult who lived in Nashville, Tennessee. This clone was recorded only once. Several immunoSEQ plates received, in even portions, the genomic DNA of each subset. Assay used: immunoSEQ multiplex PCR; TCRdb lists only in-frame clones, some missing. This sample has more than 550,000 clones, with 90% found just once. With V trimmed by 5 bases and J by 4 bases, 5 bases remained unmatched. CDR3 length: 15 residues. Germline V lookup: CDR1 PRHDT, CDR2 FYEKMQ (reference sequence). Sequenced input: memory CD8+ T cells from PBMCs. Documented subset: CD45RO+ cells pooled with CCR7-negative TemRA cells. This receptor was identified in a man aged 18 to 35 in good health. Some clones in this sample may be carry-over from other donors' samples. The rearrangement uses TRBV13 and TRBJ2-7, with 13 bases fitting TRBD2. The CDR3, as DNA: TGTGCCAGCAGCGGCCAGACTAGCGGGAGGTACGAGCAGTACTTC. It specifies CASSGQTSGRYEQYF.